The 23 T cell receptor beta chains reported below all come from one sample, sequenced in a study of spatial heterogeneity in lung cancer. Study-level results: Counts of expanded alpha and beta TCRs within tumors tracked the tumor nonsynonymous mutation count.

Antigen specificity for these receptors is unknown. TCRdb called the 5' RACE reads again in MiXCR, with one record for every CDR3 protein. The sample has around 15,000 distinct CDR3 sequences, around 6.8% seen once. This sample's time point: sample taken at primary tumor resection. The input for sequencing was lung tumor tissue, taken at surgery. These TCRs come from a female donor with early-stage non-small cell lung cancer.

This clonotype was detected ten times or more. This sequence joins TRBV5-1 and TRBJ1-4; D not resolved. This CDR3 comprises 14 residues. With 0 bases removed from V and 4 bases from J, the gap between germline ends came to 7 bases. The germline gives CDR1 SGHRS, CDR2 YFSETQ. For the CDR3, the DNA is TGCGCCAGCAGCTTGGACAGTTATAATGAAAAACTGTTTTTT. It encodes CASSLDSYNEKLFF.

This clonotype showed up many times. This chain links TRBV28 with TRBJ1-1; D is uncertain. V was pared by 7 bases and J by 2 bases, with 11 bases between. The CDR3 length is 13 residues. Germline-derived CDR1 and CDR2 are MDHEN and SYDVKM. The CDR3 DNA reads TGTGCCAGCATCCCTTTAAGCAACACTGAAGCTTTCTTT. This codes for CASIPLSNTEAFF.

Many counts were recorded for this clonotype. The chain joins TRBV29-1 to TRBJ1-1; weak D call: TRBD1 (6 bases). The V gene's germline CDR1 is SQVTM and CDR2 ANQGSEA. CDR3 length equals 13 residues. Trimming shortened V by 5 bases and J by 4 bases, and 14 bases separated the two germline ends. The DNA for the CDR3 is TGCAGCGTTCGGAAAGGGGGTTTCACTGAAGCTTTCTTT. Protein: CSVRKGGFTEAFF.

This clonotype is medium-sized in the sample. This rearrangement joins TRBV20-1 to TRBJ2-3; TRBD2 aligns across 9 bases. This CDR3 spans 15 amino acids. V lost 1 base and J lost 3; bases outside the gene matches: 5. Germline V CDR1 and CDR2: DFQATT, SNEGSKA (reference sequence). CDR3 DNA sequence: TGCAGTGCTAGAGTCCCGCTAGCGGGGACAGATACGCAGTATTTT. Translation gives CSARVPLAGTDTQYF.

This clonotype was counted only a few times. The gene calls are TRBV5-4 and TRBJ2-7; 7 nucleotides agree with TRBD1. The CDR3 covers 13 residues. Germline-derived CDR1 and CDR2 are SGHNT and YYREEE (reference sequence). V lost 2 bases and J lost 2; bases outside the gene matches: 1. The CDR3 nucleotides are TGTGCCAGCAGCTTCAGGGGGACCTACGAGCAGTACTTC. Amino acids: CASSFRGTYEQYF.

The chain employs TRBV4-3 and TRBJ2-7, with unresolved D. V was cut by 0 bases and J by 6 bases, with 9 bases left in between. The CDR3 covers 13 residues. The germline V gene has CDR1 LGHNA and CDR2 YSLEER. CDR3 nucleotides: TGCGCCAGCAGCCAAGATAGGTGGGCCGAGCAGTACTTC. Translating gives CASSQDRWAEQYF.

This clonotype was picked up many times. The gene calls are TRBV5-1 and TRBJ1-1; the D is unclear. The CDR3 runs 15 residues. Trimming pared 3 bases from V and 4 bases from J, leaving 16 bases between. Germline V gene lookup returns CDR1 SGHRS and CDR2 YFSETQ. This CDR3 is CASSSGVLIGTEAFF. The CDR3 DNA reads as TGCGCCAGCAGCTCCGGCGTTCTAATCGGCACTGAAGCTTTCTTT.

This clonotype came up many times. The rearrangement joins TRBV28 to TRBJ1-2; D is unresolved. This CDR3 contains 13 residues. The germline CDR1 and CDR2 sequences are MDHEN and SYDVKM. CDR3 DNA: TGTGGCCCGGGTTTAGCAAGGGACTATGGCTACACCTTC. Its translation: CGPGLARDYGYTF.

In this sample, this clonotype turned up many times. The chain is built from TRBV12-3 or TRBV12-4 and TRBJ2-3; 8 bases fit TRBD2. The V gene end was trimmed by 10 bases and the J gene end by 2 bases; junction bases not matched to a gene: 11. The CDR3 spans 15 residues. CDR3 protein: CATSGGGTHTDTQYF. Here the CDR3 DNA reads TGTGCCACCTCCGGGGGGGGGACACACACAGATACGCAGTATTTT.

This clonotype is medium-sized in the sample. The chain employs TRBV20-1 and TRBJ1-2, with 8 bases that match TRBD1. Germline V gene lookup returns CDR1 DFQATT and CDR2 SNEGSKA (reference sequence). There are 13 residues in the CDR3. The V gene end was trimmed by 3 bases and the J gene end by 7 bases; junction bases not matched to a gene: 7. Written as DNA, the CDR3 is TGCAGTGCTAGTTTGACAGGGGAGGTTGGCTACACCTTC. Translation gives CSASLTGEVGYTF.

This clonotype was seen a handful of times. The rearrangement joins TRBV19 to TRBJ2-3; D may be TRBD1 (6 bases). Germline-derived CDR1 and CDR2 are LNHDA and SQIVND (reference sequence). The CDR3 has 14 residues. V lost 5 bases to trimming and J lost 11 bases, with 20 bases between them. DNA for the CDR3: TGTGCCAGTAGTGAGGACAGTCCACGTGGGGGGCAGTATTTT. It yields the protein CASSEDSPRGGQYF. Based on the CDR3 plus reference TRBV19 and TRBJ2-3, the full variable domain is DGGITQSPKYLFRKEGQNVTLSCEQNLNHDAMYWYRQDPGQGLRLIYYSQIVNDFQKGDIAEGYSVSREKKESFPLTVTSAQKNPTAFYLCASSEDSPRGGQYFGPGTRLTVL.

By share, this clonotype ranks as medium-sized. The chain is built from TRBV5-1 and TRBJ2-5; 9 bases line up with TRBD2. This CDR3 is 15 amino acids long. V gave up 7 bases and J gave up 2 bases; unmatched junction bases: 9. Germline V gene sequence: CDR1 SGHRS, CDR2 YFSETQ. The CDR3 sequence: CASGIAGGRQETQYF. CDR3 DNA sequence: TGCGCCAGCGGCATTGCGGGGGGGCGACAAGAGACCCAGTACTTC.

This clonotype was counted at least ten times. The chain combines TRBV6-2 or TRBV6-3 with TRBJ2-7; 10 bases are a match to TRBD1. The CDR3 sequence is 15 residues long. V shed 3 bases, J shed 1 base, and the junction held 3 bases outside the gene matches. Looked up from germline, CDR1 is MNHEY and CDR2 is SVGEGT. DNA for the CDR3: TGTGCCAGCAGTTATCCGGGACAGGGGTCCTACGAGCAGTACTTC. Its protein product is CASSYPGQGSYEQYF.

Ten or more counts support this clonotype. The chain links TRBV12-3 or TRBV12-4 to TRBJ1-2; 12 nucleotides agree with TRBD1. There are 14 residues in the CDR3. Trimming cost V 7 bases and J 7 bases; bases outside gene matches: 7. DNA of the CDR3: TGTGCCAGCAAGACCGGGACAGGGGGCGGTGGCTACACCTTC. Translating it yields CASKTGTGGGGYTF.

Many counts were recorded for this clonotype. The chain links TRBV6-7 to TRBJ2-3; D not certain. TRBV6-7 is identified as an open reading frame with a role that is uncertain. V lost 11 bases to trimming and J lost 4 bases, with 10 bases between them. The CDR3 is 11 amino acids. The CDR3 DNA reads TGTGCCCCTGAGGTCCCAGATACGCAGTATTTT. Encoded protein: CAPEVPDTQYF.

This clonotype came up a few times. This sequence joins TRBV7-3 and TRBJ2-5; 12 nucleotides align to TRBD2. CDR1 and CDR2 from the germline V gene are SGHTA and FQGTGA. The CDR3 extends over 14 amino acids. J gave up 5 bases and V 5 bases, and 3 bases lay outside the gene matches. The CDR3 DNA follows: TGTGCCAGCAGCAAAGGACTAGCGGGGGAGACCCAGTACTTC. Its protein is CASSKGLAGETQYF.

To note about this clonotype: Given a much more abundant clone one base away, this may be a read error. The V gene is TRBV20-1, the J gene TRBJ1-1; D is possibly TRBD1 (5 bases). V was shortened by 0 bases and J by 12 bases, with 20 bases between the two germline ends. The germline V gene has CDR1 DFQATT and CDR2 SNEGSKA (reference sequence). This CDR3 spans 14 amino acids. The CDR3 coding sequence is TGCAGTGCTAGAGATCGGACATGGACCTTCGGATCTTTCTTT. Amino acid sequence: CSARDRTWTFGSFF.

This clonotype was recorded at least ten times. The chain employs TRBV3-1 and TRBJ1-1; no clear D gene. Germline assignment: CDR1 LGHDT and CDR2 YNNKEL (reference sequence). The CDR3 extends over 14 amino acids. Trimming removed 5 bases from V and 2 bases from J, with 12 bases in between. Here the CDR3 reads CASSDRRRNTEAFF. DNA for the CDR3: TGTGCCAGCAGCGACCGCCGGAGAAACACTGAAGCTTTCTTT.

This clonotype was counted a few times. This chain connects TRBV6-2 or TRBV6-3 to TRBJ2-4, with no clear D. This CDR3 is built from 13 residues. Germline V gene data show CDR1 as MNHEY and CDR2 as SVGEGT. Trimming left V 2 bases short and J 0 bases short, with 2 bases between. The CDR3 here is CASSYAAKNIQYF. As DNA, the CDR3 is TGTGCCAGCAGTTACGCAGCCAAAAACATTCAGTACTTC.

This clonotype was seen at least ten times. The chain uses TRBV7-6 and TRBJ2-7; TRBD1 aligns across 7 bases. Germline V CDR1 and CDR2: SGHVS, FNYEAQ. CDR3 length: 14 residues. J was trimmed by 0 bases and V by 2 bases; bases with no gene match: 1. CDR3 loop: CASSLRDSSYEQYF. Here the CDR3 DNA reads TGTGCCAGCAGCTTACGGGACAGCTCCTACGAGCAGTACTTC.

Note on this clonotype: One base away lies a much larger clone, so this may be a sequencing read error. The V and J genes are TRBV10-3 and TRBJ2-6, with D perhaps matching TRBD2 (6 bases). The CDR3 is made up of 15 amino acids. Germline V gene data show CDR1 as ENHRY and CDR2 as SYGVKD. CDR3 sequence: CTIAASESGANVLTF. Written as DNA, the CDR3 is TGTACCATCGCGGCTAGCGAGTCTGGGGCCAACGTCCTGACTTTC.

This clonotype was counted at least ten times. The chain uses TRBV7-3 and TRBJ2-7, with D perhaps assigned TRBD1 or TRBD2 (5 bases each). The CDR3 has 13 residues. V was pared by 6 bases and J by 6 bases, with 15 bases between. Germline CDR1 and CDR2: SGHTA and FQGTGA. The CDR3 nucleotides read TGTGCCAGCAGTCCTTCTCTTGGGGGCGAGCAGTACTTC. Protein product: CASSPSLGGEQYF.

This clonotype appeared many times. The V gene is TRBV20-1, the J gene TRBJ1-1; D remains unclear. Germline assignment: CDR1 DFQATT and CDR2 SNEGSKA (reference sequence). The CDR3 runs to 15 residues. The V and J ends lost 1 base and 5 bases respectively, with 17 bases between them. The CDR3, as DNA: TGCAGTGCTAGAGGTCCAGGCGGTAGTGGGACTGAAGCTTTCTTT. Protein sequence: CSARGPGGSGTEAFF.